These 29 T cell receptor beta chains originate from one sample sequenced in a study of cytomegalovirus exposure and HLA in healthy donors. PCR amplification relied on 60 Vbeta primers (plus 13 Jbeta primers). Sequencing used immunoSEQ multiplex PCR; TCRdb keeps in-frame clones, though not all of them. Among 150,000 or so clones, 70% to 80% were seen once, and the ten largest hold around a tenth. The sample taken for sequencing was PBMCs. The receptors here all came from a man between 18 and 29 years old in good health and CMV-seropositive.

This clone was counted once. The genes are TRBV9 and TRBJ2-2; tentatively, D is TRBD2 (5 bases). Germline CDR1 SGDLS, CDR2 YYNGEE. The CDR3 length is 13 residues. Trimming stripped 2 bases from V and 7 bases from J, with 9 bases between. The CDR3 DNA sequence: TGTGCCAGCAGCGTCCGGGGTGACGGGGAGCTGTTTTTT. Translated: CASSVRGDGELFF.

The chain has TRBV7-9 and TRBJ1-4; 7 nucleotides align to TRBD1. Germline CDR1 is SEHNR and CDR2 is FQNEAQ (reference sequence). The CDR3 totals 14 residues. The CDR3 here is CATGTDATNEKLFF. The CDR3 nucleotides read TGTGCAACCGGGACAGACGCAACTAATGAAAAACTGTTTTTT. Full variable domain (missing parts from reference TRBV7-9 and TRBJ1-4): DTGVSQNPRHKITKRGQNVTFRCDPISEHNRLYWYRQTLGQGPEFLTYFQNEAQLEKSRLLSDRFSAERPKGSFSTLEIQRTEQGDSAMYLCATGTDATNEKLFFGSGTQLSVL.

On this clone: Without the conserved terminal phenylalanine or tryptophan, this CDR3 likely stems from a read error. It is unclear where the CDR3 begins or ends on the DNA, so no DNA is shown, and the CDR3 is as TCRdb lists it. V is TRBV7-5 and J is TRBJ1-6. TRBV7-5 is described as a pseudogene. Inclusive of both ends, the CDR3 amounts to 16 amino acids. CDR3 in amino acids: CVRIGLRRAKISPLHL.

The chain joins TRBV5-8 to TRBJ1-3, with TRBD1 matching 10 bases. J lost 0 bases, V lost 0 bases, and 9 bases had no gene match. The CDR3 is 19 amino acids. The germline CDR1 and CDR2 sequences are SGHTS and YDEGEE. The CDR3 is CASSLVVDRGRTSGNTIYF. CDR3 nucleotide sequence: TGTGCCAGCAGCTTGGTGGTTGACAGGGGGCGAACCTCTGGAAACACCATATATTTT.

The chain links TRBV10-3 to TRBJ1-2, with D tentatively TRBD1 (5 bases). This CDR3 contains 13 residues. The V gene's germline CDR1 is ENHRY and CDR2 SYGVKD. V lost 3 bases, J lost 4 bases, and 9 bases lay in between. The DNA of the CDR3 is TGTGCCATCAGTGACGCGGGGCTCTATGGCTACACCTTC. Protein: CAISDAGLYGYTF.

V is TRBV6-1 and J is TRBJ2-3; D is possibly TRBD2 (7 bases). This CDR3 is 15 amino acids long. V was trimmed by 5 bases and J by 6 bases, leaving 18 bases between them. CDR1 is MNHNS and CDR2 is SASEGT in the germline V gene. The CDR3 nucleotides are TGTGCCAGCAGTTTAAGTGGGGGGGCTGGGGATACGCAGTATTTT. Encoded protein: CASSLSGGAGDTQYF.

The rearrangement links TRBV7-9 to TRBJ2-5; 7 bases fit TRBD1. Germline V lookup: CDR1 SEHNR, CDR2 FQNEAQ (reference sequence). The junction had 10 bases not matched to a gene; V was cut back by 0 bases and J by 3 bases. This CDR3 comprises 17 residues. The CDR3 is CASSLALSGTEKETQYF. The CDR3, as DNA: TGTGCCAGCAGCTTAGCGCTCTCCGGGACAGAAAAAGAGACCCAGTACTTC.

The sample holds a few counts of this clone. This chain connects TRBV15 to TRBJ2-2; perhaps TRBD1 as D (5 bases). CDR3 length equals 15 residues. V shed 0 bases and J shed 5 bases, with 10 bases lying between them. Germline V gene data show CDR1 as LNHNV and CDR2 as YYDKDF (reference sequence). Here the CDR3 DNA reads TGTGCCACCAGCAGAGACAGGGTGTGGACCGGGGAGCTGTTTTTT. Translated, it gives CATSRDRVWTGELFF.

The V gene is TRBV4-1, the J gene TRBJ1-4, with D perhaps TRBD1 (6 bases). Trimming removed 1 base at V and 0 bases at J, with 12 bases between. This CDR3 has 17 residues. Germline V gene lookup returns CDR1 MGHRA and CDR2 YSYEKL. CDR3 in amino acids: CASSQVLQGATNEKLFF. The CDR3 region has the DNA TGCGCCAGCAGCCAAGTTTTACAGGGCGCAACTAATGAAAAACTGTTTTTT.

As to this clone: One junction end does not reproduce the germline sequence, and a read error may be involved. The chain carries TRBV7-2 and TRBJ2-7, with TRBD2 matching over 10 bases. Per the germline V gene, CDR1 is SGHTA and CDR2 is FQGNSA. The CDR3 contains 16 residues. The CDR3 here is CASSFYLGTSVYGQYF. CDR3 nucleotide sequence: TGTGCCAGCAGCTTCTATCTGGGGACTAGCGTATACGGGCAGTACTTC.

The chain joins TRBV28 to TRBJ2-7; 9 bases align to TRBD1. CDR1 and CDR2 from the germline V gene are MDHEN and SYDVKM. Unmatched junction bases numbered 3, after V lost 6 bases and J lost 0 bases. The CDR3 is made up of 14 amino acids. CDR3 sequence: CASSETGGSYEQYF. CDR3 nucleotide sequence: TGTGCCAGCAGCGAGACAGGGGGCTCCTACGAGCAGTACTTC.

This clone is a singleton in its sample. CDR3 sequence: CASSTPGQGNYGYTF. CDR3 in DNA: TGTGCCAGCAGCACACCGGGACAGGGGAACTATGGCTACACCTTC. J is TRBJ1-2 and V is TRBV4-2, with 10 nucleotides matching TRBD1. This CDR3 is 15 amino acids long. Germline CDR1 is LGHNA and CDR2 is YNFKEQ. The V gene end was trimmed by 5 bases and the J gene end by 2 bases; junction bases not matched to a gene: 5.

The chain couples TRBV5-1 to TRBJ2-1, with 7 bases that match TRBD2. The germline gives CDR1 SGHRS, CDR2 YFSETQ. Trimming removed 0 bases from V and 7 bases from J; junction bases left unmatched: 16. The CDR3 runs to 18 residues. The CDR3 region has the DNA TGCGCCAGCAGCTTGGTTACCGCGGGAGAGCCCCTACTTAATGAGCAGTTCTTC. Protein: CASSLVTAGEPLLNEQFF.

V and J are TRBV9 and TRBJ1-1; TRBD1 is a possible D gene (6 bases). This CDR3 is 15 amino acids long. Trimming removed 4 bases at V and 1 base at J, with 14 bases between. Germline V CDR1 and CDR2: SGDLS, YYNGEE. The CDR3 DNA sequence: TGTGCCAGCAGCTCGAAGGGGGACCGGAACACTGAAGCTTTCTTT. Translated, it gives CASSSKGDRNTEAFF.

V usage is TRBV27 and J usage is TRBJ1-1; D perhaps matches TRBD1 (5 bases). V was shortened by 2 bases and J by 1 base, with 14 bases between the two germline ends. The CDR3 covers 16 residues. Germline V gene lookup returns CDR1 MNHEY and CDR2 SMNVEV (reference sequence). As DNA, the CDR3 is TGTGCCAGCAGTTTAATAGCCGGACACCAGAACACTGAAGCTTTCTTT. It encodes CASSLIAGHQNTEAFF.

Concerning this clone itself: A read error may account for a junction end that differs from germline. The chain links TRBV7-9 to TRBJ1-3; 10 bases align to TRBD1. In germline, CDR1 is SEHNR, CDR2 FQNEAQ (reference sequence). The CDR3 covers 12 residues. The CDR3 loop reads CASSPNGDRGHF. The CDR3 DNA reads TGTGCCAGCAGCCCAAACGGGGACAGGGGACATTTT.

The genes are TRBV5-4 and TRBJ2-7; D is possibly TRBD2 (6 bases). This CDR3 is 16 amino acids long. The V gene lost 1 base and the J gene lost 0 bases, with 14 bases spanning the gap. The germline V gene has CDR1 SGHNT and CDR2 YYREEE (reference sequence). The CDR3 DNA reads TGTGCCAGCAGCTTGCGCGGGACCGCCAGCTCCTACGAGCAGTACTTC. This translates into CASSLRGTASSYEQYF.

The chain combines TRBV6-1 with TRBJ2-3, with D maybe TRBD1 (6 bases). The CDR3 covers 13 residues. V lost 6 bases to trimming and J lost 0 bases, with 7 bases between them. The germline V gene has CDR1 MNHNS and CDR2 SASEGT. CDR3 nucleotide sequence: TGTGCCAGCAGGGACAGCAGCACAGATACGCAGTATTTT. This translates into CASRDSSTDTQYF.

The gene calls are TRBV6-1 and TRBJ2-7; D not resolved. Germline V gene sequence: CDR1 MNHNS, CDR2 SASEGT. This CDR3 is built from 13 residues. Trimming took 5 bases from V and 5 from J, leaving 13 bases between them. CDR3 sequence reads: CASSPYEVDEQYF. CDR3 in DNA: TGTGCCAGCAGTCCCTATGAGGTTGACGAGCAGTACTTC.

J is TRBJ2-7 and V is TRBV4-1; TRBD2 matches at 7 bases. The CDR3 has 16 amino acids. Germline V gene sequence: CDR1 MGHRA, CDR2 YSYEKL. Trimming took 1 base from V and 3 from J; bases not matched to a gene: 9. The CDR3 DNA sequence: TGCGCCAGCAGCCAAGTTGGACTAGTGGGGGGCTACGAGCAGTACTTC. Amino acids: CASSQVGLVGGYEQYF.

J is TRBJ1-5 and V is TRBV4-1; D is possibly TRBD1 (6 bases). CDR1 and CDR2 from the germline V gene are MGHRA and YSYEKL. CDR3 length: 15 amino acids. Trimming removed 0 bases from V and 7 bases from J, with 13 bases in between. The chain's CDR3 is CASSQDPSGAQPQHF. For the CDR3, the DNA is TGCGCCAGCAGCCAAGACCCGTCAGGGGCCCAGCCCCAGCATTTT.

The J gene is TRBJ2-5, the V gene TRBV6-5; 7 bases map to TRBD1. Germline V gives CDR1 MNHEY, CDR2 SVGAGI. The junction had 8 bases not matched to a gene; V was cut back by 6 bases and J by 4 bases. CDR3 length equals 14 residues. DNA of the CDR3: TGTGCCAGCAGATACAGGGGTGAGAGAGAGACCCAGTACTTC. It yields the protein CASRYRGERETQYF.

This clone was seen only a few times. The CDR3 is CASSYQVTYEQYF. The CDR3 DNA sequence: TGTGCCAGCAGTTACCAGGTAACCTACGAGCAGTACTTC. The chain combines TRBV6-5 with TRBJ2-7; D call uncertain. Per the germline V gene, CDR1 is MNHEY and CDR2 is SVGAGI. V was shortened by 2 bases and J by 2 bases, with 7 bases between the two germline ends. The CDR3 is 13 residues long.

This chain uses TRBV28 with TRBJ2-5, with 7 bases that match TRBD2. This CDR3 spans 16 amino acids. V lost 5 bases and J lost 0; bases outside the gene matches: 9. Germline V CDR1 and CDR2: MDHEN, SYDVKM. CDR3 sequence reads: CASSHRTRSYQETQYF. CDR3 DNA: TGTGCCAGCAGTCACCGGACTAGATCGTACCAAGAGACCCAGTACTTC. Full variable domain (remainder filled in from reference TRBV28 and TRBJ2-5): DVKVTQSSRYLVKRTGEKVFLECVQDMDHENMFWYRQDPGLGLRLIYFSYDVKMKEKGDIPEGYSVSREKKERFSLILESASTNQTSMYLCASSHRTRSYQETQYFGPGTRLLVL.

Points on this clone: The CDR3 ends on some other residue instead of the conserved phenylalanine or tryptophan, so this is likely a read error. The J gene is TRBJ1-6, the V gene TRBV27; D not resolved. CDR1 and CDR2 (germline): MNHEY, SMNVEV (reference sequence). This CDR3 contains 13 residues. The V gene lost 3 bases and the J gene lost 1 base, with 1 base spanning the gap. This chain's CDR3 is CASSFSYNSPLHL. CDR3 nucleotides: TGTGCCAGCAGTTTTTCCTATAATTCACCCCTCCACCTT.

The rearrangement joins TRBV15 to TRBJ1-1; D gene ambiguous. The germline gives CDR1 LNHNV, CDR2 YYDKDF (reference sequence). The CDR3 extends over 11 amino acids. Deletions cut 3 bases from V and 6 bases from J, with 5 bases between. The CDR3: CATSRGPEAFF. The CDR3 region has the DNA TGTGCCACCAGCAGGGGCCCTGAAGCTTTCTTT.

The chain combines TRBV28 with TRBJ2-7, with TRBD2 matching over 8 bases. Losses at the gene ends were 4 bases for V and 5 bases for J; bases not matched to a gene: 13. Germline V gene lookup returns CDR1 MDHEN and CDR2 SYDVKM. The CDR3 is 16 amino acids. This CDR3 is CASSSQGLVGRDEQYF. CDR3 sequence (DNA): TGTGCCAGCAGTTCCCAGGGACTAGTAGGACGTGACGAGCAGTACTTC.

This clone appeared a few times. The V gene is TRBV7-2, the J gene TRBJ1-1; 9 bases line up with TRBD1. J was trimmed by 0 bases and V by 1 base; bases with no gene match: 6. The CDR3 extends over 17 amino acids. Germline CDR1 and CDR2: SGHTA and FQGNSA. Here the CDR3 DNA reads TGTGCCAGCAGCTTAGGATATCGACAGGGGGTGAACACTGAAGCTTTCTTT. This codes for CASSLGYRQGVNTEAFF.

The table lists this clone with a few counts. This chain uses TRBV5-1 with TRBJ2-7; D gene uncertain. The CDR3 totals 13 residues. V gave up 4 bases and J gave up 3 bases, with 11 bases separating them. CDR1 and CDR2 (germline): SGHRS, YFSETQ. For the CDR3, the DNA is TGCGCCAGCAGCGCGGAGCACTACTACGAGCAGTACTTC. Amino acids: CASSAEHYYEQYF.